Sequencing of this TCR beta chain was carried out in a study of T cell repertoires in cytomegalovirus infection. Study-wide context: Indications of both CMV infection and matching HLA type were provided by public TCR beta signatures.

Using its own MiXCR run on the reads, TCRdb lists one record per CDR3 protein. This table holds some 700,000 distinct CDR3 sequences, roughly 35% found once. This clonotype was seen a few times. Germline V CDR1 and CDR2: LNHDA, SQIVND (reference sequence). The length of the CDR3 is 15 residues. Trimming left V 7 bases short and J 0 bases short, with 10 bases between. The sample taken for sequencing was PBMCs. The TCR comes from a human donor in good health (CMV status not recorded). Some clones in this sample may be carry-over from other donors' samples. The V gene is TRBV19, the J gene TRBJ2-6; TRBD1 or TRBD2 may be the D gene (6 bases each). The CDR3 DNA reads TGTGCCAGTAAGGGGGGCGGCTCTGGGGCCAACGTCCTGACTTTC. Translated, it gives CASKGGGSGANVLTF.